Included here is one TCR beta chain sequence, with context. The data are from a study of T-cell reconstitution after alpha-beta-depleted transplantation in children. As it was prepared, the TCRbeta library received unique molecular identifiers. TCRdb redid the calling of the PCR reads with MiXCR, one entry per CDR3 protein. The sample shows around 960,000 distinct CDR3 sequences, around 30% of them seen only once. This CDR3 comprises 17 residues. CDR1 and CDR2 (germline): SNHLY, FYNNEI. V gave up 6 bases and J gave up 2 bases, with 22 bases separating them. The chain employs TRBV2 and TRBJ1-2, with a weak D call TRBD1 (5 bases). This TCR was sampled from a boy under two years old who had a stem cell transplant for SCID, so the T cells may come from the graft donor. The input for sequencing was PBMCs, mostly from graft donor cells, taken 360 days after TCRalphabeta/CD19-depleted stem cell transplant. The chain's CDR3 is CASSVYSKPGTNYGYTF. The CDR3 DNA is TGTGCCAGCAGCGTCTACAGCAAACCCGGGACCAACTATGGCTACACCTTC.